This T cell receptor (beta chain) was observed in a study of T cells after yellow fever vaccination. The overall study: Any fraction with a low cell number was prepared using SMART-Seq v4 Ultra Low Input.

Study-level findings and limits: Weaker in magnitude, the secondary response showed a faster peak on day 5 versus 15.

Using its own MiXCR run on the 5' RACE reads, TCRdb lists one record per CDR3 protein. Found here are 300,000 to 400,000 distinct CDR3 sequences, roughly 10% of them singletons; the top ten hold approximately 3%. A remark on this clonotype: Its antigen remains unidentified.

The sequencing here drew on CD4+ T cells sorted from PBMCs, taken 45 days after the yellow fever booster vaccination. The sequence was collected from a man aged 18-30 years who received the YFV17D yellow fever vaccine.

The CDR3 DNA reads TGTGCCAGCAGCGATCGGAGCTATGGCTACACCTTC. This translates into CASSDRSYGYTF. The chain couples TRBV4-2 to TRBJ1-2; D not certain. V was cut by 5 bases and J by 4 bases, with 8 bases left in between. The CDR3 has 12 residues. Per germline, CDR1 LGHNA and CDR2 YNFKEQ.